The TCR beta chain under discussion was sequenced for a study of glioma-infiltrating T cells after dendritic cell vaccination. Profiled with immunoSEQ multiplex PCR; TCRdb holds only in-frame clones, not every one. The data show roughly 100,000 clones, around 91% seen once. Stated time point: after dendritic cell vaccination, including at tumor progression/relapse. The CDR3 is made up of 14 amino acids. The germline CDR1 and CDR2 sequences are SNHLY and FYNNEI. Trimming took 8 bases from V and 4 from J, leaving 17 bases between them. The chain couples TRBV2 to TRBJ1-1; no clear D. The sequence was obtained from a human donor with glioblastoma. The sample in question was blood, obtained after dendritic cell vaccination. The DNA of the CDR3 is TGTGCCAGCCTCCTCCGTTCGGTTGGCACTGAAGCTTTCTTT. It translates to CASLLRSVGTEAFF.